This is a list of T cell receptor beta chains from one sample in a study of spatial heterogeneity in lung cancer. TCRdb itself ran the 5' RACE reads through MiXCR, one entry per CDR3 protein. The sample yields 60,000 or so distinct CDR3 sequences, roughly 6.4% seen once. Sample: PBMCs, taken at surgery. The receptors were gathered from a female donor with early-stage non-small cell lung cancer. Each CDR3 is given with its conserved first and last residue. D genes are given only for firm matches. Clone sizes are given selectively: once, few, many, or a class where the clone is expanded.

abundance,v_gene,d_gene,j_gene,len,CDR3aa,CDR3nt
-,TRBV20-1,-,TRBJ1-2,13,CSGGDGQEIGYTF,TGCAGTGGAGGGGACGGGCAGGAGATCGGCTACACCTTC
few,TRBV12-3/TRBV12-4,-,TRBJ1-1,14,CASSLTERGTEAFF,TGTGCCAGCAGTTTAACAGAACGGGGTACTGAAGCTTTCTTT
few,TRBV10-3,-,TRBJ1-1,15,CAISESPGAETEAFF,TGTGCCATCAGTGAGTCACCAGGGGCCGAGACTGAAGCTTTCTTT
many,TRBV27,-,TRBJ2-3,16,CASSIDGPNPTDTQYF,TGTGCCAGCAGTATTGACGGACCGAATCCCACAGATACGCAGTATTTT
-,TRBV20-1,-,TRBJ2-4,15,CSAALAVRAKNIQYF,TGCAGTGCTGCTTTAGCAGTAAGGGCCAAAAACATTCAGTACTTC
many,TRBV29-1,TRBD2,TRBJ2-4,12,CSVKWGGDIQYF,TGCAGCGTCAAGTGGGGGGGAGACATTCAGTACTTC
few,TRBV5-1,TRBD1,TRBJ2-2,15,CASSSGTGGTGELFF,TGCGCCAGCAGCTCCGGGACAGGGGGCACCGGGGAGCTGTTTTTT
many,TRBV28,TRBD2,TRBJ2-5,16,CASSDPLAGGQETQYF,TGTGCCAGCAGTGATCCCCTAGCGGGGGGGCAGGAGACCCAGTACTTC
many,TRBV5-6,-,TRBJ2-2,14,CASSLWDLPGELFF,TGTGCCAGCAGCCTTTGGGACCTTCCCGGGGAGCTGTTTTTT
few,TRBV24-1,-,TRBJ2-4,16,CATSDPLAHPRNIQYF,TGTGCCACCAGTGACCCCCTAGCGCATCCTCGGAACATTCAGTACTTC
-,TRBV6-2/TRBV6-3,TRBD1,TRBJ1-2,13,CASLRTGIDGYTF,TGTGCCAGCCTCCGGACAGGAATAGATGGCTACACCTTC
few,TRBV29-1,-,TRBJ2-7,11,CSVEEGYEQYF,TGCAGCGTTGAGGAGGGCTACGAGCAGTACTTC
-,TRBV5-1,-,TRBJ1-4,15,CASSLDGGVSEKLFF,TGCGCCAGCAGCTTGGACGGGGGCGTGAGTGAAAAACTGTTTTTT
-,TRBV19,-,TRBJ1-5,15,CASSLLAGGNQPQHF,TGTGCCAGTAGTCTATTAGCAGGTGGGAATCAGCCCCAGCATTTT
-,TRBV5-1,-,TRBJ2-5,13,CASSYGSEGTQYF,TGCGCCAGCAGTTACGGCTCCGAAGGGACCCAGTACTTC
-,TRBV5-5,TRBD2,TRBJ2-7,15,CASSVLAGHSYEQYF,TGTGCCAGCAGCGTCCTAGCGGGCCACTCCTACGAGCAGTACTTC